This T cell receptor (beta chain) was identified during a study of blood T cell repertoires in COVID-19. CDR3 length: 15 residues. The junction had 6 bases not matched to a gene; V was cut back by 6 bases and J by 5 bases. The germline gives CDR1 MDHEN, CDR2 SYDVKM. Some clones are missing from TCRdb's copy, which holds only in-frame ones; the method was immunoSEQ multiplex PCR. The sample holds some 140,000 clones, approximately 81% seen once. The chain joins TRBV28 to TRBJ2-5; the match to TRBD2 covers 13 bases. The sequence came from a woman aged 60-75 years with active or convalescent COVID-19. Sequenced sample: peripheral blood. CDR3 protein: CASSPTSGGRETQYF. The DNA for the CDR3 is TGTGCCAGCAGCCCGACTAGCGGGGGGAGGGAGACCCAGTACTTC. The full variable domain, completed using reference TRBV28 and TRBJ2-5, is DVKVTQSSRYLVKRTGEKVFLECVQDMDHENMFWYRQDPGLGLRLIYFSYDVKMKEKGDIPEGYSVSREKKERFSLILESASTNQTSMYLCASSPTSGGRETQYFGPGTRLLVL.